Each of the 32 T cell receptor beta chains below was sequenced from the same sample in a study of cytomegalovirus exposure and HLA in healthy donors. The PCR used 60 Vbeta and 13 Jbeta primers. TCRdb keeps only in-frame clones here, not all; method: immunoSEQ multiplex PCR. The table records about 150,000 clones, more than 60% of them present only once. The sequenced sample consisted of PBMCs. These receptors originate from a man in his forties in good health and CMV-seropositive.

V is TRBV5-4 and J is TRBJ2-1; D might be TRBD2 (5 bases). Germline-derived CDR1 and CDR2 are SGHNT and YYREEE (reference sequence). V was pared by 2 bases and J by 10 bases, with 10 bases between. This CDR3 is built from 12 residues. The CDR3 loop reads CASSFGDYEQFF. CDR3 DNA sequence: TGTGCCAGCAGCTTCGGGGATTACGAGCAGTTCTTC.

In DNA form, the CDR3 reads TGTGCCAGCAGCTCATTAGCGCTGGACAGGGTCGAGGCCGGGGAGCTGTTTTTT. Protein: CASSSLALDRVEAGELFF. The chain joins TRBV7-2 to TRBJ2-2, with 8 bases aligning to TRBD1. Losses at the gene ends were 4 bases for V and 6 bases for J; bases not matched to a gene: 16. The V gene's germline CDR1 is SGHTA and CDR2 FQGNSA. The CDR3 runs 18 residues.

This sequence joins TRBV11-2 and TRBJ1-1, with D tentatively TRBD1 (5 bases). Trimming pared 5 bases from V and 3 bases from J, leaving 16 bases between. CDR3 size: 15 residues. Germline-derived CDR1 and CDR2 are SGHAT and FQNNGV. This CDR3 is CASSLRGGGYTEAFF. For the CDR3, the DNA is TGTGCCAGCAGCCTCCGGGGGGGAGGATACACTGAAGCTTTCTTT.

This clone was found once. The rearrangement joins TRBV28 to TRBJ2-1, with D maybe TRBD2 (6 bases). The CDR3 covers 14 residues. The V gene lost 2 bases and the J gene lost 6 bases, with 11 bases spanning the gap. CDR1 is MDHEN, CDR2 SYDVKM, per germline. CDR3 bases: TGTGCCAGCAGTTTAGGGGGGAAGGGCAATGAGCAGTTCTTC. This encodes CASSLGGKGNEQFF.

V gene TRBV6-1 combines with J gene TRBJ1-1; TRBD1 aligns across 9 bases. Trimming at V came to 4 bases and at J to 5 bases, leaving 5 bases not matched to a gene. The CDR3 runs 14 residues. CDR1 is MNHNS, CDR2 SASEGT, per germline. The CDR3 nucleotides read TGTGCCAGCAGTGGAACAGGGGGCAGGACTGAAGCTTTCTTT. Its translation is CASSGTGGRTEAFF.

The gene calls are TRBV11-2 and TRBJ2-7; perhaps TRBD1 as D (6 bases). The V gene's germline CDR1 is SGHAT and CDR2 FQNNGV. CDR3 size: 14 residues. Trimming removed 3 bases at V and 6 bases at J, with 15 bases between. This chain's CDR3 is CASSLGDIGREQYF. CDR3 coding DNA: TGTGCCAGCAGCTTGGGGGACATTGGGCGCGAGCAGTACTTC.

The CDR3 is CATGQGLNQPQHF. The CDR3 DNA is TGCGCCACAGGACAGGGCCTCAATCAGCCCCAGCATTTT. V gene TRBV10-2 combines with J gene TRBJ1-5; 8 nucleotides agree with TRBD1. Germline CDR1 and CDR2: WSHSY and SAAADI. J lost 3 bases, V lost 10 bases, and 5 bases had no gene match. The CDR3 extends over 13 amino acids.

The chain employs TRBV28 and TRBJ2-1; 9 bases map to TRBD1. CDR1 and CDR2 from the germline V gene are MDHEN and SYDVKM. The CDR3 has 15 amino acids. J was trimmed by 14 bases and V by 6 bases; bases with no gene match: 17. The CDR3 loop is CASSVNRGQFLSEFF. In DNA form, the CDR3 reads TGTGCCAGCAGCGTAAACAGGGGGCAGTTTTTGTCTGAGTTCTTC.

The chain employs TRBV5-4 and TRBJ2-5; TRBD1 matches at 9 bases. The CDR3 is made up of 15 amino acids. The V segment lost 4 bases and the J segment 0 bases; nucleotides outside the gene matches: 4. Germline V gives CDR1 SGHNT, CDR2 YYREEE (reference sequence). The CDR3 protein is CASSPGTGYQETQYF. The CDR3 nucleotides read TGTGCCAGCAGCCCTGGGACAGGGTACCAAGAGACCCAGTACTTC.

The rearrangement joins TRBV28 to TRBJ2-7; 13 nucleotides align to TRBD2. CDR1 is MDHEN, CDR2 SYDVKM, per germline. V lost 4 bases to trimming and J lost 2 bases; unmatched junction nucleotides: 5. The CDR3 totals 16 residues. The DNA for the CDR3 is TGTGCCAGCAGTTCCTTTACTAGCGGGAGGGCCTACGAGCAGTACTTC. Translated: CASSSFTSGRAYEQYF.

The chain combines TRBV7-3 with TRBJ2-7; D unresolved. Germline V gene data show CDR1 as SGHTA and CDR2 as FQGTGA. CDR3 size: 12 residues. Trimming shortened V by 0 bases and J by 6 bases, and 6 bases separated the two germline ends. The CDR3 nucleotides are TGTGCCAGCAGCTTAACGCCGGGCGAGCAGTACTTC. This encodes CASSLTPGEQYF.

The V call is TRBV9, the J call TRBJ1-2; TRBD1 is a possible D gene (5 bases). This CDR3 region has 15 residues. Germline CDR1 SGDLS, CDR2 YYNGEE. The V and J ends lost 2 bases and 8 bases respectively, with 19 bases between them. The CDR3 nucleotides are TGTGCCAGCAGCGTCGGGTCAGGACAAAAATGGGGCTACACCTTC. Amino acids: CASSVGSGQKWGYTF.

V is TRBV5-1 and J is TRBJ2-5; D uncertain. V dropped 1 base and J dropped 1 base, with 11 bases sitting between them. The CDR3 covers 15 residues. The germline CDR1 and CDR2 sequences are SGHRS and YFSETQ. Here the CDR3 DNA reads TGCGCCAGCAGCTTGAATTCCTACAGCCAAGAGACCCAGTACTTC. It encodes CASSLNSYSQETQYF.

The chain uses TRBV6-1 and TRBJ2-3, with 12 bases matching TRBD2. The CDR3 consists of 17 residues. V lost 0 bases, J lost 4 bases, and 5 bases stayed unmatched. Germline lookup yields CDR1 MNHNS and CDR2 SASEGT. The CDR3 here is CASSEAPTSGSADTQYF. CDR3 in DNA: TGTGCCAGCAGTGAAGCACCGACTAGCGGGAGTGCAGATACGCAGTATTTT.

This clone has a single count. The rearrangement links TRBV28 to TRBJ2-2; 8 nucleotides line up with TRBD1. The V and J ends lost 5 bases and 6 bases, in that order; junction bases with no gene match: 14. Germline V gives CDR1 MDHEN, CDR2 SYDVKM. The length of the CDR3 is 17 residues. CDR3 amino acids: CASSHLIGQGRAGELFF. The CDR3 region has the DNA TGTGCCAGCAGTCACCTCATCGGACAGGGACGGGCCGGGGAGCTGTTTTTT.

The rearrangement links TRBV5-1 to TRBJ2-5; 8 bases align to TRBD1. CDR1 and CDR2 from the germline V gene are SGHRS and YFSETQ. V lost 4 bases and J lost 5; bases outside the gene matches: 10. CDR3 length: 15 residues. The CDR3 DNA follows: TGCGCCAGCAGCACCGGACAGGGAGCATCGGAGACCCAGTACTTC. Translation gives CASSTGQGASETQYF.

V usage is TRBV9 and J usage is TRBJ2-7; D is possibly TRBD2 (6 bases). The germline V and J ends were trimmed by 4 bases and 2 bases, with 25 bases remaining between them. The CDR3 contains 18 residues. CDR1 and CDR2 from the germline V gene are SGDLS and YYNGEE. The CDR3 sequence is CASSPRGDQSPVPYEQYF. CDR3 nucleotides: TGTGCCAGCAGCCCTCGCGGGGACCAAAGCCCGGTCCCCTACGAGCAGTACTTC.

This clone was detected only once. The rearrangement uses TRBV6-1 and TRBJ2-7, with 12 bases aligning to TRBD2. Germline loops: CDR1 MNHNS, CDR2 SASEGT. The CDR3 consists of 16 residues. J gave up 2 bases and V 4 bases, and 6 bases lay outside the gene matches. The CDR3: CASSALAGGPPYEQYF. The CDR3 DNA sequence: TGTGCCAGCAGTGCCCTAGCGGGAGGGCCCCCCTACGAGCAGTACTTC.

This rearrangement joins TRBV28 to TRBJ1-2; 7 nucleotides line up with TRBD1. Germline V lookup: CDR1 MDHEN, CDR2 SYDVKM. The junction had 1 base not matched to a gene; V was cut back by 5 bases and J by 4 bases. This CDR3 is 12 amino acids long. CDR3 region: CASSGTVYGYTF. The CDR3 DNA is TGTGCCAGCAGTGGGACAGTCTATGGCTACACCTTC.

This chain links TRBV29-1 with TRBJ2-3; possible D gene TRBD1, 5 bases. Trimming stripped 4 bases from V and 2 bases from J, with 10 bases between. The length of the CDR3 is 13 residues. Germline CDR1 and CDR2: SQVTM and ANQGSEA. The CDR3 DNA follows: TGCAGCGTTGGGCAGGGTACCACAGATACGCAGTATTTT. Protein: CSVGQGTTDTQYF.

The chain links TRBV27 to TRBJ2-2, with 7 bases identical to TRBD2. The CDR3 consists of 15 residues. Trimming took 4 bases from V and 4 from J; bases not matched to a gene: 6. In germline, CDR1 is MNHEY, CDR2 SMNVEV (reference sequence). The CDR3: CASSYARGSTGELFF. The CDR3 DNA is TGTGCCAGCAGTTATGCGCGGGGGAGCACCGGGGAGCTGTTTTTT.

In nucleotides, the CDR3 is TGTGCCAGCAGCCGCGGACAGGGGTTAGAAGCTTTCTTT. This translates into CASSRGQGLEAFF. The rearrangement links TRBV7-3 to TRBJ1-1, with TRBD1 matching 9 bases. This CDR3 is built from 13 residues. Losses at the gene ends were 5 bases for V and 8 bases for J; bases not matched to a gene: 6. Germline values: CDR1 SGHTA, CDR2 FQGTGA. The whole variable domain, remainder taken from reference TRBV7-3 and TRBJ1-1, is GAGVSQTPSNKVTEKGKYVELRCDPISGHTALYWYRQSLGQGPEFLIYFQGTGAADDSGLPNDRFFAVRPEGSVSTLKIQRTERGDSAVYLCASSRGQGLEAFFGQGTRLTVV.

This chain joins TRBV5-1 and TRBJ2-3; 7 positions match TRBD1. This CDR3 comprises 16 residues. The germline V gene has CDR1 SGHRS and CDR2 YFSETQ. Trimming took 1 base from V and 0 from J; bases not matched to a gene: 5. Written as DNA, the CDR3 is TGCGCCAGCAGCTTGATGGAGACAGGGAGCACAGATACGCAGTATTTT. This encodes CASSLMETGSTDTQYF. The entire variable domain, with the rest obtained from reference TRBV5-1 and TRBJ2-3, is as follows: KAGVTQTPRYLIKTRGQQVTLSCSPISGHRSVSWYQQTPGQGLQFLFEYFSETQRNKGNFPGRFSGRQFSNSRSEMNVSTLELGDSALYLCASSLMETGSTDTQYFGPGTRLTVL.

Remarks on this clone: The junction shows a germline mismatch at one end, possibly a read error. The chain couples TRBV7-9 to TRBJ1-2; 9 bases match TRBD1. This CDR3 comprises 17 residues. Germline V CDR1 and CDR2: SEHNR, FQNEAQ (reference sequence). CDR3 nucleotides: TGTTCCAGCAGCTCGGGGAACAGGGGGCTTGGTATAGATGGCTACACCTTC. The encoded protein is CSSSSGNRGLGIDGYTF.

The rearrangement joins TRBV2 to TRBJ1-2; the match to TRBD1 covers 7 bases. Germline CDR1 SNHLY, CDR2 FYNNEI. Germline trimming cut 2 bases from V and 5 bases from J; bases unmatched to any gene: 5. The CDR3 contains 14 residues. The CDR3 loop reads CASSEQQGMYGYTF. CDR3 DNA sequence: TGTGCCAGCAGTGAACAACAGGGGATGTATGGCTACACCTTC.

The V and J genes are TRBV19 and TRBJ2-7, with D possibly being TRBD2 (6 bases). There are 15 residues in the CDR3. Per the germline V gene, CDR1 is LNHDA and CDR2 is SQIVND (reference sequence). With 6 bases removed from V and 2 bases from J, the gap between germline ends came to 17 bases. This CDR3 is CASSGTSREPYEQYF. CDR3 nucleotide sequence: TGTGCCAGTAGCGGAACATCCCGGGAGCCCTACGAGCAGTACTTC.

V usage is TRBV4-1 and J usage is TRBJ2-4; no reliable D call. This CDR3 has 14 amino acids. Trimming removed 1 base at V and 0 bases at J, with 4 bases between. The germline V gene encodes CDR1 MGHRA and CDR2 YSYEKL. For the CDR3, the DNA is TGCGCCAGCAGCCAAGGGCTAGCCAAAAACATTCAGTACTTC. It encodes CASSQGLAKNIQYF.

The chain has TRBV18 and TRBJ1-1, with D maybe TRBD1 (6 bases). The CDR3 loop spans 13 amino acids. The V end lost 4 bases, the J end lost 3 bases, and 9 bases lay between the germline ends. In germline, CDR1 is KGHSH, CDR2 LQKENI. The CDR3 DNA sequence: TGTGCCAGCTCACTACAGGGTGACACTGAAGCTTTCTTT. Its translation: CASSLQGDTEAFF.

The chain joins TRBV9 to TRBJ2-1, with D unresolved. The ends were cut back, 3 bases at V and 2 bases at J, with 6 bases in the middle. Germline loops: CDR1 SGDLS, CDR2 YYNGEE. CDR3 length equals 13 residues. This chain's CDR3 is CASSASPYNEQFF. The CDR3 DNA is TGTGCCAGCAGCGCTTCTCCCTACAATGAGCAGTTCTTC.

The chain links TRBV19 to TRBJ1-2, with D hard to call. The V gene lost 1 base and the J gene lost 2 bases, with 5 bases spanning the gap. The CDR3 contains 13 residues. Per the germline V gene, CDR1 is LNHDA and CDR2 is SQIVND (reference sequence). CDR3 region: CASSIAVNYGYTF. Written as DNA, the CDR3 is TGTGCCAGTAGTATAGCGGTGAACTATGGCTACACCTTC.

V gene TRBV7-9 combines with J gene TRBJ2-7, with a weak D call TRBD1 (5 bases). Germline loops: CDR1 SEHNR, CDR2 FQNEAQ (reference sequence). This CDR3 is 15 amino acids long. V lost 4 bases and J lost 1, with 14 bases in between. The CDR3 here is CASSSGPRGSYEQYF. In DNA, the CDR3 is TGTGCCAGCAGCTCAGGGCCTAGGGGTTCCTACGAGCAGTACTTC.

In regard to this clone: The sample carries other DNA sequences with the same CDR3. The rearrangement uses TRBV13 and TRBJ2-1; D perhaps matches TRBD2 (5 bases). This CDR3 has 16 residues. CDR1 is PRHDT and CDR2 is FYEKMQ in the germline V gene (reference sequence). V dropped 5 bases and J dropped 0 bases, with 14 bases sitting between them. As DNA, the CDR3 is TGTGCCAGCAGCCGGGGAAAGTTGAGCTCCTACAATGAGCAGTTCTTC. Amino acid sequence: CASSRGKLSSYNEQFF.